A selection of T cell receptor beta chains follows, all from one sample in a study of radiotherapy plus CTLA-4 blockade in lung cancer. The method was immunoSEQ multiplex PCR; TCRdb's version includes in-frame clones alone and lacks a portion of them. The sample yields 45,000 or so clones, less than 85% seen once. Material: peripheral blood, obtained from a patient treated with radiotherapy plus ipilimumab. These receptors came from a human donor with non-small cell lung cancer who had stable disease on radiotherapy plus ipilimumab. Each CDR3 is given with its conserved first and last residue. Each record gives: D gene, J gene, clone size, V gene, CDR3 DNA, CDR3 protein. The D gene is left open where the match is weak. For some rows the clone size is stated as once, few or many, or as a class when expanded; others skip it.

NA | TRBJ2-2 | few | TRBV9 | TGTGCCAGCAGGTCGGGTTTTCCGAACACCGGGGAGCTGTTTTTT | CASRSGFPNTGELFF
NA | TRBJ1-5 | NA | TRBV11-2 | TGTGCCAGCAGCTTCAATCGGGGACCCCATCAGCCCCAGCATTTT | CASSFNRGPHQPQHF
TRBD1 | TRBJ2-1 | NA | TRBV11-3 | TGTGCCAGCAGCTTAGAGGACAGGCCCTACAATGAGCAGTTCTTC | CASSLEDRPYNEQFF
NA | TRBJ2-2 | NA | TRBV5-4 | TGTGCCAGCAGCCCACGACTTGACACCGGGGAGCTGTTTTTT | CASSPRLDTGELFF
NA | TRBJ2-2 | NA | TRBV6-5 | TGTGCCAGCAGTTACCTAGGGGCCGGGGAGCTGTTTTTT | CASSYLGAGELFF
TRBD2 | TRBJ2-1 | hyperexpanded | TRBV27 | TGTGCCAGCAGTTCGGGGACTAGCGGATACTACAATGAGCAGTTCTTC | CASSSGTSGYYNEQFF
NA | TRBJ2-1 | NA | TRBV10-2 | TGCGCCAGCAGTGAGTGGGGAGGGGGCGACTACAATGAGCAGTTCTTC | CASSEWGGGDYNEQFF
TRBD1 | TRBJ2-1 | NA | TRBV29-1 | TGCAGCGTGCTTCAGGGGGCGCTTTACAATGAGCAGTTCTTC | CSVLQGALYNEQFF
TRBD1 | TRBJ1-1 | NA | TRBV10-3 | TGTGCCATCAATCCGACAGGGGGCGAAGACACTGAAGCTTTCTTT | CAINPTGGEDTEAFF
NA | TRBJ1-2 | NA | TRBV7-2 | TGTGCCAGCAGCTCTTTGGCGGCAGGGGAGAGGAACTATGGCTACACCTTC | CASSSLAAGERNYGYTF
NA | TRBJ2-2 | once | TRBV27 | TGTGCCAGCAGCCCTTATCGGGTTCCGAACACCGGGGAGCTGTTTTTT | CASSPYRVPNTGELFF
NA | TRBJ2-7 | NA | TRBV6-1 | TGTGCCAGCAGTTCCCGGGACCGCAACTCCTACGAGCAGTACTTC | CASSSRDRNSYEQYF
NA | TRBJ2-4 | few | TRBV6-5 | TGTGCCAGCAGTGATTCAGCGAGCATTCAGTACTTC | CASSDSASIQYF
TRBD1 | TRBJ1-5 | NA | TRBV30 | TGTGCCTGGAGTGAAGGGGGCGGTCAGCCCCAGCATTTT | CAWSEGGGQPQHF
NA | TRBJ2-5 | NA | TRBV5-4 | TGTGCCAGCAGCCCTCCGGGGGCCGAGGAGACCCAGTACTTC | CASSPPGAEETQYF
NA | TRBJ1-4 | NA | TRBV2 | TGTGCCAGCAGTGAACGACTTGCAACTAATGAAAAACTGTTTTTT | CASSERLATNEKLFF